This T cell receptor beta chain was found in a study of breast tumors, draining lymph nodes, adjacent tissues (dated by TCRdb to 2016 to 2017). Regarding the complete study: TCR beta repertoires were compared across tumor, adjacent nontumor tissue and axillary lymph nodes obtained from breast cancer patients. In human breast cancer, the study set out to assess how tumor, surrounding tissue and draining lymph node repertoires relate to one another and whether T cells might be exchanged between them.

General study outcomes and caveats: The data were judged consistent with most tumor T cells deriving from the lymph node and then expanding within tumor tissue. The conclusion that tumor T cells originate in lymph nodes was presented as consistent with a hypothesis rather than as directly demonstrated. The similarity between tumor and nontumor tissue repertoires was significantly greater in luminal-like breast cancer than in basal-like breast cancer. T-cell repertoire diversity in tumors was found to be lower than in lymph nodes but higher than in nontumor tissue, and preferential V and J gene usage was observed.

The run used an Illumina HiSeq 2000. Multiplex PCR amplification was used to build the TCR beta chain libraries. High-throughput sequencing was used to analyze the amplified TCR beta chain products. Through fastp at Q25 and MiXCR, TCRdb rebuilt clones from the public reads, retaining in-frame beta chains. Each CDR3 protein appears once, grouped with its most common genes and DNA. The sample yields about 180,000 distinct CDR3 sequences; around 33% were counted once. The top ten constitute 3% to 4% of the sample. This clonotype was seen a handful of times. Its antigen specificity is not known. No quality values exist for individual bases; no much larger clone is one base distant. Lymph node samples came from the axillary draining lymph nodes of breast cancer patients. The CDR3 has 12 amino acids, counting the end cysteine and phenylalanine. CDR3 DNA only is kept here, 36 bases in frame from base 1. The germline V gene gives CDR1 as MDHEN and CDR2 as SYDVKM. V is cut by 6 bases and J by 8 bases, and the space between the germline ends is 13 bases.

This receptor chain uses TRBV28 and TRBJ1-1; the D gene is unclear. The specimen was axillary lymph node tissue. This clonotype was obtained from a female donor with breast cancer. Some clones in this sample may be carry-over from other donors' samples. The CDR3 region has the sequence CASSLGLGEAFF. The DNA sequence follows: TGTGCCAGCAGCCTGGGATTGGGCGAAGCTTTCTTT.